This T cell receptor beta chain is drawn from a study of beta chain features in type 1 diabetes. Findings of the study overall: TCRB CDR3s were moderately but significantly shorter in Type 1 diabetes patients in all four CD4+ subsets.

The investigators reverse transcribed all of the isolated RNA, so they sequenced expressed TCRB transcripts. Libraries were prepared by immunoSEQ multiplex PCR; TCRdb keeps only in-frame clonotypes and omits some of them. The sample lists about 660,000 clones; roughly 13% were seen once. Germline V lookup: CDR1 SNHLY, CDR2 FYNNEI. The CDR3 has 15 amino acids. V was pared by 7 bases and J by 1 base, with 8 bases of the junction left unmatched. This clone occurred a few times. The antigen is not known. Sequenced: naive CD4+ T cells from blood. This chain joins TRBV2 and TRBJ1-1; 8 nucleotides match TRBD1. This TCR was recovered from a young man with type 1 diabetes. The CDR3 DNA reads TGTGCCAGCAAGGGAGACAGGGGACCGAACACTGAAGCTTTCTTT. Encoded protein: CASKGDRGPNTEAFF. The whole variable domain, filled in from reference TRBV2 and TRBJ1-1, reads EPEVTQTPSHQVTQMGQEVILRCVPISNHLYFYWYRQILGQKVEFLVSFYNNEISEKSEIFDDQFSVERPDGSNFTLKIRSTKLEDSAMYFCASKGDRGPNTEAFFGQGTRLTVV.